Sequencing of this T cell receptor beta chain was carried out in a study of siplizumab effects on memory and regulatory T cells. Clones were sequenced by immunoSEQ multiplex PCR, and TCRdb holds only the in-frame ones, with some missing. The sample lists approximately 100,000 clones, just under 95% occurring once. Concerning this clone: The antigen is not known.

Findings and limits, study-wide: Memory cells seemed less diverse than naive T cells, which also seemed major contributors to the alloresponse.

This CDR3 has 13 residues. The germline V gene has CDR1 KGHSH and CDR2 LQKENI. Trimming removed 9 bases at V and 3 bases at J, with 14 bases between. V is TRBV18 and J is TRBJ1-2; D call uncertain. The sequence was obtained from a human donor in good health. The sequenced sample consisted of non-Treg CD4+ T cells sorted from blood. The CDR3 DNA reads TGTGCCAGTTCGTCAGGTCTTGACTATGGCTACACCTTC. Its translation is CASSSGLDYGYTF.